This T cell receptor (beta chain) was captured by sequencing in a study of Ad26.COV2.S vaccination and SARS-CoV-2 variants. Regarding treatment: roughly 18 received Ad26.COV2.S at low or high dose, single or two shots; five or six received placebo; per-sample allocation not given. Collection of samples fell on day 63 after the first vaccine or placebo injection. The CDR3 covers 13 residues. V lost 3 bases and J lost 5, with 10 bases in between. The V gene's germline CDR1 is SNHLY and CDR2 FYNNEI. Some clones are missing from TCRdb's copy, which holds only in-frame ones; the method was immunoSEQ multiplex PCR. This sample yields a few hundred thousand clones, of which about 92% are seen a single time; over 1.5% belongs to the top ten.

The V call is TRBV2, the J call TRBJ2-5, with D maybe TRBD2 (6 bases). The material was peripheral blood, obtained in a trial of Ad26.COV2.S vaccine versus placebo. The TCR sequence derives from a person between 18 and 65 years old who received the Ad26.COV2.S COVID-19 vaccine or a placebo. CDR3 coding DNA: TGTGCCAGCAGTGAGGAGGCGGGGGAGACCCAGTACTTC. Amino acids: CASSEEAGETQYF.